Below are 22 T cell receptor beta chains sequenced from a single sample in a study of blood T cell repertoires in COVID-19 (dated by TCRdb to between 2020 and 2021). The method was the immunoSEQ multiplex PCR assay. TCRdb provides this immuneACCESS table in a form limited to in-frame rearrangements. Some clones are lacking; in checked studies, under half of them reflect an unresolved V gene, and why the rest are absent is not known. The sample data list over 90,000 clones, and approximately 89% of these were observed just once. Of the sample, 15% to 20% falls within the top ten clones. Material for sequencing was peripheral blood. The receptors were sampled from a human donor in a cohort sampled during active COVID-19.

Regarding this clone: At the DNA level, this CDR3 is encoded by other sequences in the same sample as well. The gene calls are TRBV3-1 (or the pseudogene TRBV3-2) and TRBJ2-1; TRBD2 agrees at 10 bases. CDR1 is LGHDT, CDR2 YNNKEL, per germline (reference sequence). The V and J ends lost 1 base and 7 bases, in that order; junction bases with no gene match: 7. The CDR3 extends over 16 amino acids. The CDR3 DNA reads TGTGCCAGCAGCCAAGGCCTAGCGGGAGTATCAAATGAGCAGTTCTTC. Translation: CASSQGLAGVSNEQFF.

The chain carries TRBV5-1 and TRBJ2-1; TRBD2 agrees at 13 bases. The CDR3 loop spans 18 amino acids. Germline CDR1 SGHRS, CDR2 YFSETQ. After removal of 4 bases from V and 0 bases from J, the junction contained 7 bases not matched to a gene. Here the CDR3 reads CASSRRTSGSISYNEQFF. The CDR3 bases are TGCGCCAGCAGCAGAAGGACTAGCGGGAGTATCTCCTACAATGAGCAGTTCTTC.

This chain uses TRBV9 with TRBJ1-2; weak D call: TRBD1 (5 bases). Between the trimmed V and J ends, which lost 5 bases and 8 bases, there was a span of 22 bases. CDR1 SGDLS and CDR2 YYNGEE come from the germline V gene. The CDR3 loop spans 15 amino acids. The CDR3 sequence is CASSAGRASEGGYTF. CDR3 in DNA: TGTGCCAGCAGTGCCGGCAGGGCCTCTGAAGGGGGCTACACCTTC.

This sequence joins TRBV10-3 and TRBJ2-5; 10 bases fit TRBD2. Germline assignment: CDR1 ENHRY and CDR2 SYGVKD. Germline trimming cut 2 bases from V and 5 bases from J; bases unmatched to any gene: 8. The CDR3 covers 16 residues. The CDR3 nucleotides read TGTGCCATCAGTGAGAGGCTAGCGGGAGATTTTGAGACCCAGTACTTC. Translating it yields CAISERLAGDFETQYF.

The CDR3 nucleotides are TGTGCCAGCGGAAAACGGACAGGGGTAGTCACAGATACGCAGTATTTT. This translates into CASGKRTGVVTDTQYF. The rearrangement joins TRBV27 to TRBJ2-3, with 9 bases aligning to TRBD1. Germline trimming cut 8 bases from V and 2 bases from J; bases unmatched to any gene: 11. This CDR3 region has 16 residues. Per germline, CDR1 MNHEY and CDR2 SMNVEV (reference sequence).

This sequence joins TRBV27 and TRBJ2-7; 10 nucleotides line up with TRBD1. Trimming cost V 6 bases and J 3 bases; bases outside gene matches: 5. The CDR3 spans 14 residues. Germline V gives CDR1 MNHEY, CDR2 SMNVEV (reference sequence). The CDR3 DNA follows: TGTGCCAGCAGGTCCCGGGACAGGGGCTACGAGCAGTACTTC. As protein: CASRSRDRGYEQYF.

This clone was detected a few times. The CDR3 DNA reads TGTGCCAGCGGCTCAGAGGGCTGGACACCCCTCCACTTT. It translates to CASGSEGWTPLHF. The gene calls are TRBV2 and TRBJ1-6; D is uncertain. Germline V gives CDR1 SNHLY, CDR2 FYNNEI. There are 13 residues in the CDR3. The germline V and J ends were trimmed by 8 bases and 11 bases, with 16 bases remaining between them.

The chain employs TRBV10-2 and TRBJ2-7; D may be TRBD2 (7 bases). V shed 8 bases and J shed 6 bases, with 26 bases lying between them. Germline V gene sequence: CDR1 WSHSY, CDR2 SAAADI. The CDR3 consists of 16 residues. CDR3 protein: CASLITGGLRRSEQYF. CDR3 DNA: TGCGCCAGCCTTATAACGGGGGGCCTACGACGGAGCGAGCAGTACTTC.

The J gene is TRBJ1-1, the V gene TRBV19, with a possible D match to TRBD1 (6 bases). V was shortened by 5 bases and J by 0 bases, with 10 bases between the two germline ends. Germline CDR1 reads LNHDA; CDR2 reads SQIVND (reference sequence). The CDR3 consists of 14 residues. CDR3 sequence (DNA): TGTGCCAGTAGTGCCGGACAGCTGAACACTGAAGCTTTCTTT. The encoded protein is CASSAGQLNTEAFF.

V usage is TRBV5-4 and J usage is TRBJ2-5, with 7 bases that match TRBD2. V trimming: 0 bases; J trimming: 3 bases; junction bases outside the gene matches: 2. This CDR3 has 14 amino acids. The V gene's germline CDR1 is SGHNT and CDR2 YYREEE (reference sequence). CDR3 sequence (DNA): TGTGCCAGCAGCTTGGGTCGGGGGGAAGAGACCCAGTACTTC. It translates to CASSLGRGEETQYF. Full variable domain (remainder filled in from reference TRBV5-4 and TRBJ2-5): ETGVTQSPTHLIKTRGQQVTLRCSSQSGHNTVSWYQQALGQGPQFIFQYYREEENGRGNFPPRFSGLQFPNYSSELNVNALELDDSALYLCASSLGRGEETQYFGPGTRLLVL.

The V and J genes are TRBV5-4 and TRBJ2-2; D unclear. CDR3 length: 14 amino acids. Germline V gene data show CDR1 as SGHNT and CDR2 as YYREEE (reference sequence). Trimming removed 1 base at V and 0 bases at J, with 4 bases between. The CDR3 here is CASSLLTNTGELFF. In DNA form, the CDR3 reads TGTGCCAGCAGCTTGCTAACGAACACCGGGGAGCTGTTTTTT. Full variable domain (rest looked up from reference TRBV5-4 and TRBJ2-2): ETGVTQSPTHLIKTRGQQVTLRCSSQSGHNTVSWYQQALGQGPQFIFQYYREEENGRGNFPPRFSGLQFPNYSSELNVNALELDDSALYLCASSLLTNTGELFFGEGSRLTVL.

The chain links TRBV3-1 (or the pseudogene TRBV3-2) to TRBJ1-6, with 9 bases fitting TRBD1. This CDR3 spans 15 amino acids. Per the germline V gene, CDR1 is LGHDT and CDR2 is YNNKEL (reference sequence). With 6 bases clipped from V and 7 bases from J, the junction kept 7 bases outside the gene matches. The CDR3: CASSEQGAGNSPLHF. The CDR3, as DNA: TGTGCCAGCAGTGAACAGGGGGCAGGAAATTCACCCCTCCACTTT.

This rearrangement joins TRBV18 to TRBJ1-1; D is unresolved. This CDR3 region has 12 residues. The germline gives CDR1 KGHSH, CDR2 LQKENI. The V gene lost 4 bases and the J gene lost 6 bases, with 9 bases spanning the gap. The CDR3 here is CASSRVSPEAFF. CDR3 bases: TGTGCCAGCTCACGTGTAAGCCCTGAAGCTTTCTTT.

In its sample, this clone was seen once. The genes are TRBV6-2 or TRBV6-3 and TRBJ2-7; 7 nucleotides line up with TRBD2. The CDR3 consists of 15 residues. The junction had 10 bases not matched to a gene; V was cut back by 6 bases and J by 2 bases. From germline, CDR1 is MNHEY and CDR2 SVGEGT. As DNA, the CDR3 is TGTGCCAGCAGCCGACGGGACCGGGGGGCCTACGAGCAGTACTTC. Translation: CASSRRDRGAYEQYF.

Regarding this clone: The germline gene is not matched at one end of the junction; a read error may be the cause. This sequence joins TRBV29-1 and TRBJ2-5; a possible D gene is TRBD2 (6 bases). Germline V gene lookup returns CDR1 SQVTM and CDR2 ANQGSEA. There are 10 residues in the CDR3. The CDR3 sequence is CSVRDSVNHF. The CDR3 coding sequence is TGCAGCGTGAGGGACTCTGTGAATCACTTC.

The rearrangement uses TRBV29-1 and TRBJ2-1; D gene unclear. The CDR3 runs to 12 residues. Per the germline V gene, CDR1 is SQVTM and CDR2 is ANQGSEA. The DNA for the CDR3 is TGCACCCAGCGTTGGTCAAGAATAGAGCAGTTCTTC. Its protein is CTQRWSRIEQFF.

The chain recombines TRBV27 with TRBJ2-7; unclear D gene. Trimming pared 5 bases from V and 6 bases from J, leaving 14 bases between. The CDR3 is 13 residues long. Germline-derived CDR1 and CDR2 are MNHEY and SMNVEV (reference sequence). CDR3 DNA: TGTGCCAGCAGTCCCGTGAGAGCACGCGAGCAGTACTTC. Translated, it gives CASSPVRAREQYF.

Here the CDR3 DNA reads TGTGCCAGCAGCTTAATGGGGGGTTCCTACAATGAGCAGTTCTTC. Translating gives CASSLMGGSYNEQFF. V gene TRBV5-8 combines with J gene TRBJ2-1, with D possibly being TRBD2 (6 bases). This CDR3 comprises 15 residues. Germline loops: CDR1 SGHTS, CDR2 YDEGEE. Trimming removed 2 bases at V and 1 base at J, with 10 bases between.

The chain links TRBV3-1 (or the pseudogene TRBV3-2) to TRBJ1-5; 10 nucleotides align to TRBD1. J was trimmed by 0 bases and V by 1 base; bases with no gene match: 9. The CDR3 has 19 residues. Germline V gene lookup returns CDR1 LGHDT and CDR2 YNNKEL (reference sequence). CDR3 residues: CASSQGETGGANSNQPQHF. The CDR3 DNA sequence: TGTGCCAGCAGCCAAGGTGAGACAGGGGGCGCCAATAGCAATCAGCCCCAGCATTTT.

The rearrangement links TRBV27 to TRBJ2-3; a possible D gene is TRBD2 (6 bases). V was cut by 5 bases and J by 4 bases, with 22 bases left in between. Germline V CDR1 and CDR2: MNHEY, SMNVEV (reference sequence). CDR3 length equals 17 residues. The CDR3 DNA reads as TGTGCCAGCAGTGGCCGTCGGGTAGCGGCTCCCCCAGATACGCAGTATTTT. Protein product: CASSGRRVAAPPDTQYF.

Only one count was recorded for this clone. V usage is TRBV3-1 (or the pseudogene TRBV3-2) and J usage is TRBJ2-4, with TRBD2 matching over 13 bases. Germline CDR1 reads LGHDT; CDR2 reads YNNKEL (reference sequence). J was trimmed by 2 bases and V by 0 bases; bases with no gene match: 10. This CDR3 region has 20 residues. The DNA of the CDR3 is TGTGCCAGCAGCCAAGAACAACTAGCGGGAGGGCCATGGTCCAAAAACATTCAGTACTTC. This translates into CASSQEQLAGGPWSKNIQYF.

V is TRBV5-1 and J is TRBJ1-4; D not certain. Trimming took off 2 bases at V and 8 bases at J, with 10 bases between the two ends. CDR1 and CDR2 from the germline V gene are SGHRS and YFSETQ. CDR3 length: 13 amino acids. CDR3 bases: TGCGCCAGCAGCTTTAGGACGGGAGAAAAACTGTTTTTT. Its protein product is CASSFRTGEKLFF.